This T cell receptor (beta chain) originates from a study of regulatory T cells in long-lasting Graves disease (dated by TCRdb to the early 2020s). Turning to the overall study: Persistent Graves' disease meant more than 5 years of antithyroid drug treatment with TSH receptor autoantibodies that stayed positive. Patients with persistent Graves' disease were compared with patients with newly diagnosed Graves' disease using TCR sequencing and RNA sequencing of peripheral blood. A total of roughly 35 samples underwent TCR sequencing: around 13 from persistent and roughly 20 from newly diagnosed Graves' disease patients. In the clinical cohort, patients with persistent Graves' disease had used antithyroid drugs for an average of roughly ten years. The study took place in China and was registered as a clinical trial.

V gives up 4 bases and J gives up 2 bases, and the segment between their germline ends measures 15 bases. The cysteine opens and the phenylalanine closes a CDR3 of 16 amino acids. CDR3 DNA only is kept here, 48 bases in frame from base 1. From the germline V gene, CDR1 is MDHEN and CDR2 is SYDVKM. Receptor amplification or capture employed multiplex PCR. The listed sequencing device is Illumina HiSeq 4000. CDR3 regions were amplified by Arm-PCR with iRepertoire HTBI primers to construct TCR beta libraries. PCR products were gel purified before sequencing. Concerning the study's data processing: Across samples, 60 to 70 TRBV and 13 to 15 TRBJ segments were identified and used for gene usage analysis of CDR3 amino acid clonotypes. COPE and FqMerger were used to merge the filtered high-quality paired reads into contigs. BLAST was used to align contigs to IMGT TRBV, TRBD and TRBJ reference genes, and CDR3 was defined according to IMGT. Any clonotype with a frequency above 0.1% was classified as a highly expanded clone. Shannon entropy was used to measure repertoire diversity, and the Gini coefficient was used to measure V-J evenness. Public clonotypes were defined as clonotypes shared by more than one individual. TCRdb trimmed public reads at Q25 via fastp, called clones via MiXCR and kept in-frame beta chains. Rows with a matching CDR3 protein are joined into one entry that keeps the most common DNA and genes. TCRdb's processing, not the study's, gives the V and J calls here. This sample comprises some 340,000 distinct CDR3 sequences, roughly 25% of them detected only once. The ten biggest clones cover around 30% of the sample.

This clonotype was detected many times. It has no known antigen specificity. Base qualities are not provided; no much larger clone lies one nucleotide away. The sample's time point, from its label and the paper: persistent/refractory GD, antithyroid drugs over 5 years with positive TRAb. RNA was extracted from PBMCs in TRIzol for both TCR sequencing and RNA sequencing. The diagnosis of Graves' disease followed American Thyroid Association guidelines. The patients came from an endocrinology department in Xi'an, China. Each patient gave around 9 milliliters of peripheral blood, collected in an EDTA anticoagulant tube. PBMCs were isolated by Ficoll Paque Plus density gradient separation without further T cell sorting. An Agilent 2100 Bioanalyzer and agarose gel were used to check RNA quality, and a NanoDrop 2000 was used to measure RNA concentration. On the study overall, not on this receptor specifically: Preferential use of TRBV28, TRBJ1-2 and TRBJ2-5 was observed in persistent disease, whereas TRBV20-1 and TRBJ2-1 were favored in newly diagnosed disease. A larger number of public clonotypes was shared among persistent patients (around 2,700) than among newly diagnosed patients (roughly 970). Compared with newly diagnosed patients, patients with persistent Graves' disease had lower TCR Shannon entropy and fewer highly expanded clones, which suggests clonal expansion. As a limitation, the authors acknowledged that the small sample size may reduce accuracy. Peripheral blood alone was examined, since thyroid tissue, which constituted the primary lesion, could not be accessed. Sequencing and analysis were limited to the TCR beta chain.

Material: peripheral blood mononuclear cells (PBMCs), obtained when the disease was refractory, from a patient treated with antithyroid drugs. The TCR sequence derives from a woman aged 40 to 49 with Graves disease. Donor details come from another sample of the same person, matched by shared clones. The V and J genes are TRBV28 and TRBJ1-3; there is no confident call for the D gene. The DNA reads as follows: TGTGCCAGCAGTTCCCCGGGCGGGTCGACTGGAAACACCATATATTTT. It specifies CASSSPGGSTGNTIYF.